The source of this T cell receptor (beta chain) is a study of human T cells and chemical hapten exposure. Study-wide context: The study patch tested 0.01% DPC on the upper back and read results at 6 days.

V gave up 3 bases and J gave up 11 bases; unmatched junction bases: 7. CDR3 length equals 14 residues. The V gene's germline CDR1 is KGHDR and CDR2 SFDVKD. Study observations and caveats: Patch test score was positively correlated with the counts of TCRs that had expanded at PT1.

Notes on this clonotype: The antigen is not known.

TCRdb called the RACE reads again in MiXCR, with one record for every CDR3 protein. Of some 180,000 distinct CDR3 sequences in the sample, around 20% are singletons; the top ten hold under 8.5%. Specified time point: patch test 1, 2 weeks after DPC sensitization. As to treatment: therapeutic diphenylcyclopropenone sensitization with weekly scalp DPC. The clonotype was recovered from a woman aged 45 to 65 with alopecia areata. Some clones in this sample may be carry-over from other donors' samples. The rearrangement uses TRBV24-1 and TRBJ2-1; 9 bases are shared with TRBD2. This sample comprised whole blood, obtained in connection with sensitization to the hapten diphenylcyclopropenone (DPC). The DNA of the CDR3 is TGTGCCACCAGTGATCGAGCGGGGGGAGGGAAGCAGTTCTTC. Protein: CATSDRAGGGKQFF.